This entry is about one T cell receptor (beta chain). This clonotype was detected ten times or more. No cognate antigen has been identified for it. Base qualities are missing; no much larger clone stands one base away. For CDR1 and CDR2, the germline V gene (reference sequence) lists SEHNR and FQNEAQ. Counted from cysteine to phenylalanine, this CDR3 has 15 amino acids. Only the CDR3 part of the read is kept: 45 bases, read in frame from the first base. At the junction V is shortened by 5 bases and J by 4 bases, with 15 bases in between. TCR beta CDR3 regions were amplified from RNA transcripts. A first-round RT-PCR of the TCR CDR3 used the HTBI primer set with the Qiagen OneStep RT-PCR kit. Libraries were constructed in a second round of multiplex PCR, after which size selection and purification were performed. The libraries were sequenced on an Illumina HiSeq2000 using paired-end 100 bp reads. As for the authors' bioinformatics: SOAPnuke was used to process the raw data, removing reads that contained adapters or uncalled bases, had a mean Phred below 15, or lacked an exact match to the constant primer or identifier. COPE v1.2.5 was used to merge the high-quality paired reads, and each unique nucleotide sequence was defined as a clonotype. MiTCR v1.1 was used to align clonotypes to the IMGT TRBV, TRBD and TRBJ reference segments. Analysis was restricted to V-J combinations with a frequency above 0.0001, which covered approximately 99% of repertoires. A TCS score was defined as the ratio between F50 (clonal expansion) and ExV (chaos), using BLOSUM62-based TCRdist between CDR3 peptides within each V-J. Welch's t-statistics and random forest reduced 500 to 550 V-J features to roughly 13, which were used in a naive Bayes classifier (R e1071). Using fastp trimming at Q25 and MiXCR clonotype assembly, TCRdb reanalyzed the public sequencing data and kept in-frame beta chains. Every distinct CDR3 protein forms one entry, paired with its most common genes and DNA. It is TCRdb's table, rather than the study itself, that gives the V and J calls and clone size. The sample table contains a few hundred thousand distinct CDR3 sequences; only one count was recorded for about 15% of them. About 30% of the sample rests with the top ten.

Graves' hyperthyroidism was defined as stable when no progression to ophthalmopathy occurred over 18 months of follow-up. Hyperthyroidism patients were newly diagnosed, had a disease duration of under 2 months, and were aged 18 to 65 years. The study excluded patients with uncontrolled infections, other autoimmune diseases, pregnancy or lactation. Clinical symptoms, serum thyroxine and TRAb, thyroid ultrasound, and orbital computed tomography formed the basis for the diagnoses. PBMCs were isolated from about 9.1 ml of fresh peripheral blood by Ficoll-Paque density gradient centrifugation. Total RNA was extracted using Trizol reagent, and RNA quality was assessed on an Agilent 2100 Bioanalyzer. The entry originates in a study of T cells in Graves' hyperthyroidism and ophthalmopathy (dated by TCRdb to 2018 to 2020). In the study overall: Peripheral blood was sampled at the time of initial diagnosis, prior to any treatment. The approximately 100 discovery patients were divided at random into training and test sets in a 7:3 ratio. The paper reports TCR Vbeta CDR3 sequencing of some 140 peripheral blood samples: 43 ophthalmopathy, some 80 hyperthyroidism and roughly 17 progressor patients. An independent validation cohort of fewer than 20 hyperthyroidism patients and about 16 patients who later progressed to ophthalmopathy tested prospective prediction of ophthalmopathy. TCR V-J signatures able to tell the groups apart were searched for in a discovery cohort of 100 patients, of whom around 43 had Graves' ophthalmopathy and around 56 had stable Graves' hyperthyroidism. In several Graves' hyperthyroidism patients, the study also compared T-cell repertoires from thyroid tissue with T-cell repertoires from blood. Following sampling, methimazole starting at 30 mg daily was given to hyperthyroidism patients, and high-dose intravenous methylprednisolone was given to ophthalmopathy patients. Broad study findings and their caveats: A 13 V-J signature model separated ophthalmopathy from stable hyperthyroidism, with just over 85% sensitivity and roughly 81% specificity in cross-validation and 80%/75% in testing. No statistical method was used to set the sample size in advance, and investigators knew the group allocation. In validation, progression to ophthalmopathy was predicted by the model with 70.59% sensitivity and roughly 76% specificity, a median of about 6.8 months before onset. Most expanded thyroid clonotypes (frequency above 0.001) were also found in blood, which suggests that blood repertoires may mirror thyroid immune responses.

Sequencing was performed on blood. The receptor chain draws on TRBV7-9 and TRBJ2-1; the D gene is perhaps TRBD1 or TRBD2, each of them matching over 5 bases. The receptor was derived from a young woman with Graves' hyperthyroidism. The nucleotide sequence reads as follows: TGTGCCAGCAGCAACCTAAGGGGACCTTACAATGAGCAGTTCTTC. This codes for CASSNLRGPYNEQFF.